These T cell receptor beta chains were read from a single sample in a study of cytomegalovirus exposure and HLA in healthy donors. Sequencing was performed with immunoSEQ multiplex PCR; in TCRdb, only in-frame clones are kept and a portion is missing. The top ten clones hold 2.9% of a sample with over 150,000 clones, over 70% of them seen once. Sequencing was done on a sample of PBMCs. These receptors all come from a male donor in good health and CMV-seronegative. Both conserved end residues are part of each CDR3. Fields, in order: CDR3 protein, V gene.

CDR3aa: CASSFQNQPQHF
v_gene: TRBV27

CDR3aa: CASSSLVGEGQPQHF
v_gene: TRBV7-2

CDR3aa: CASSFTGTGQETQYF
v_gene: TRBV7-9

CDR3aa: CASSQEFSGTGRTSYTF
v_gene: TRBV14

CDR3aa: CASSSRQGINTEAFF
v_gene: TRBV19

CDR3aa: CASKVGGYNQPQHF
v_gene: TRBV28

CDR3aa: CASSAYGQGNTIYF
v_gene: TRBV19

CDR3aa: CASSQERLARTYEQYF
v_gene: TRBV4-3

CDR3aa: CASINKGRPSDTQYF
v_gene: TRBV2

CDR3aa: CASSPDRGRDSPLHF
v_gene: TRBV5-1

CDR3aa: CASSFTRQGKGYTF
v_gene: TRBV6-5

CDR3aa: CASSEGQRDHAYNEQFF
v_gene: TRBV4-1

CDR3aa: CAWSVRRGRGNTEAFF
v_gene: TRBV30

CDR3aa: CAWAPQGNYGYTF
v_gene: TRBV30

CDR3aa: CASSPSGGRYEQYF
v_gene: TRBV7-2

CDR3aa: CASSEDDRGRSNYGYTF
v_gene: TRBV6-1

CDR3aa: CAGGSGASVLTF
v_gene: TRBV19

CDR3aa: CASSSTRTGAEGYTF
v_gene: TRBV6-6

CDR3aa: CASSEMAGATYGYTF
v_gene: TRBV25-1

CDR3aa: CASSQGSGTSYEQYF
v_gene: TRBV4-1

CDR3aa: CAWNRGSGYTF
v_gene: TRBV30

CDR3aa: CASSSGGGTSGNTIYF
v_gene: TRBV5-4

CDR3aa: CASSLGPRSSYNEQFF
v_gene: TRBV11-2

CDR3aa: CASSLRDNYNEQFF
v_gene: TRBV6-6

CDR3aa: CAARLADTDTQYF
v_gene: TRBV10-3

CDR3aa: CAWSVRTGNQPQHF
v_gene: TRBV30

CDR3aa: CASSLRPGITDTQYF
v_gene: TRBV7-9

CDR3aa: CSASPTDTQYF
v_gene: TRBV20-1

CDR3aa: CASSVRSREDNTEAFF
v_gene: TRBV9

CDR3aa: CASSLEQGAGYTF
v_gene: TRBV7-9

CDR3aa: CASSLSTDTQYF
v_gene: TRBV5-6

CDR3aa: CASSPRGGYQPQHF
v_gene: TRBV18

CDR3aa: CASSLLLSGQGGEAFF
v_gene: TRBV7-8

CDR3aa: CASSTGQGYYGYTF
v_gene: TRBV28

CDR3aa: CASSTPASDRGDTEAFF
v_gene: TRBV28

CDR3aa: CASSFGGTDTEAFF
v_gene: TRBV11-3

CDR3aa: CASSLEGAGGSEKLFF
v_gene: TRBV11-2

CDR3aa: CASSFGTPSYEQYF
v_gene: TRBV28

CDR3aa: CAWSGTDNQPQHF
v_gene: TRBV30

CDR3aa: CASSFDRSSYEQYF
v_gene: TRBV7-9

CDR3aa: CASSLTAVAQYF
v_gene: TRBV5-8

CDR3aa: CAWSLAGGEKLFF
v_gene: TRBV30

CDR3aa: CASSASGAGELFF
v_gene: TRBV19

CDR3aa: CASSFAGGPKDEQFF
v_gene: TRBV5-4

CDR3aa: CASSLDIQLGYGYTF
v_gene: TRBV6-5